The rows below give T cell receptor beta chains drawn from one sample of a study of response to subunit inactivated influenza vaccine. A single record per CDR3 protein comes from TCRdb applying MiXCR to the RT-PCR reads. The table has hundreds of thousands of distinct CDR3 sequences, 14% seen once; the top ten hold less than 8.5%. The material sequenced was PBMCs from blood, taken around two weeks before vaccination. The receptors come from a man aged 45-65 years who received an inactivated influenza vaccine. Each CDR3 is given with its conserved first and last residue. D genes are given only for firm matches. Some rows mark clone size as missing; the rest say once, few, many or name a class of expanded clone.

abundance: .; v_gene: TRBV7-2; j_gene: TRBJ2-1; d_gene: TRBD2; CDR3aa: CASSLLRGGRYNEQFF; CDR3nt: TGTGCCAGCAGCTTACTTCGGGGGGGCCGGTACAATGAGCAGTTCTTC
abundance: .; v_gene: TRBV20-1; j_gene: TRBJ2-3; d_gene: TRBD2; CDR3aa: CWARVPARVRAGSTDTQYF; CDR3nt: TGCTGGGCTAGAGTTCCAGCCCGGGTTCGAGCGGGAAGCACAGATACGCAGTATTTT
abundance: many; v_gene: TRBV7-2; j_gene: TRBJ2-7; d_gene: .; CDR3aa: CASSSEYEQYF; CDR3nt: TGTGCCAGCAGCTCGGAGTACGAGCAGTACTTC
abundance: many; v_gene: TRBV4-2; j_gene: TRBJ2-2; d_gene: TRBD1; CDR3aa: CASSQGTGDSGELFF; CDR3nt: TGTGCCAGCAGCCAAGGGACAGGGGATTCCGGGGAGCTGTTTTTT
abundance: few; v_gene: TRBV4-3; j_gene: TRBJ2-5; d_gene: .; CDR3aa: CASSQDIGGKETQYF; CDR3nt: TGCGCCAGCAGCCAAGATATAGGCGGAAAAGAGACCCAGTACTTC
abundance: .; v_gene: TRBV3-1; j_gene: TRBJ2-5; d_gene: .; CDR3aa: CASSQESSGIRAQYF; CDR3nt: TGTGCCAGCAGCCAAGAATCGTCGGGGATCAGGGCCCAGTACTTC
abundance: .; v_gene: TRBV12-3/TRBV12-4; j_gene: TRBJ1-2; d_gene: .; CDR3aa: CASSFKRWDGYTF; CDR3nt: TGTGCCAGCAGTTTTAAACGGTGGGATGGCTACACCTTC
abundance: .; v_gene: TRBV15; j_gene: TRBJ2-7; d_gene: .; CDR3aa: CATSPTTGPTGGEQYF; CDR3nt: TGTGCCACCAGCCCAACGACAGGCCCAACGGGGGGCGAGCAGTACTTC
abundance: .; v_gene: TRBV11-2; j_gene: TRBJ2-4; d_gene: .; CDR3aa: CASTGRGMPLAKNIQYF; CDR3nt: TGTGCCAGCACCGGTAGGGGGATGCCCCTAGCCAAAAACATTCAGTACTTC
abundance: .; v_gene: TRBV2; j_gene: TRBJ2-5; d_gene: TRBD1; CDR3aa: CASRAGTGSQETQYF; CDR3nt: TGTGCCAGCAGGGCCGGGACAGGGTCCCAAGAGACCCAGTACTTC
abundance: .; v_gene: TRBV7-3; j_gene: TRBJ2-3; d_gene: .; CDR3aa: CASSSSLKDTQYF; CDR3nt: TGTGCCAGCAGCTCCTCTCTAAAAGATACGCAGTATTTT
abundance: .; v_gene: TRBV18; j_gene: TRBJ2-3; d_gene: .; CDR3aa: CASSPRGSDTQYF; CDR3nt: TGTGCCAGCTCACCTAGGGGATCAGATACGCAGTATTTT
abundance: few; v_gene: TRBV20-1; j_gene: TRBJ2-7; d_gene: .; CDR3aa: CSARHSEQYF; CDR3nt: TGCAGTGCTAGGCACTCGGAGCAGTACTTC
abundance: .; v_gene: TRBV6-1; j_gene: TRBJ2-7; d_gene: TRBD1; CDR3aa: CASSVTGGSSYEQYF; CDR3nt: TGTGCCAGCAGTGTGACAGGGGGGAGCTCCTACGAGCAGTACTTC
abundance: .; v_gene: TRBV24-1; j_gene: TRBJ2-1; d_gene: TRBD1; CDR3aa: CATSDSGQVLSYNEQFF; CDR3nt: TGTGCCACCAGTGACTCCGGACAGGTCCTCTCCTACAATGAGCAGTTCTTC
abundance: .; v_gene: TRBV28; j_gene: TRBJ2-7; d_gene: .; CDR3aa: CASSPTDSLYEQYF; CDR3nt: TGTGCCAGCAGTCCCACTGACAGCCTCTACGAGCAGTACTTC
abundance: many; v_gene: TRBV3-1; j_gene: TRBJ1-1; d_gene: .; CDR3aa: CASSHPGFTEAFF; CDR3nt: TGTGCCAGCAGCCACCCAGGGTTCACTGAAGCTTTCTTT
abundance: .; v_gene: TRBV5-6; j_gene: TRBJ2-7; d_gene: TRBD2; CDR3aa: CASSLPSGIYEQYF; CDR3nt: TGTGCCAGCAGCTTACCTAGCGGGATATACGAGCAGTACTTC
abundance: .; v_gene: TRBV2; j_gene: TRBJ2-2; d_gene: .; CDR3aa: CASSERGVRTEVGTGELFF; CDR3nt: TGTGCCAGCAGTGAGAGGGGGGTCAGGACCGAGGTGGGAACCGGGGAGCTGTTTTTT
abundance: .; v_gene: TRBV20-1; j_gene: TRBJ2-1; d_gene: TRBD2; CDR3aa: CSATSGGRNEQFF; CDR3nt: TGCAGTGCTACTAGCGGGGGACGCAATGAGCAGTTCTTC
abundance: many; v_gene: TRBV28; j_gene: TRBJ2-7; d_gene: TRBD1; CDR3aa: CASSSGQGAREQYF; CDR3nt: TGTGCCAGCAGCTCCGGACAGGGGGCTCGCGAGCAGTACTTC
abundance: .; v_gene: TRBV20-1; j_gene: TRBJ2-5; d_gene: .; CDR3aa: CSARWGDFQETQYF; CDR3nt: TGCAGTGCTAGATGGGGCGATTTCCAAGAGACCCAGTACTTC
abundance: many; v_gene: TRBV20-1; j_gene: TRBJ2-1; d_gene: .; CDR3aa: CSAPGTSYNEQFF; CDR3nt: TGCAGTGCCCCAGGGACCTCCTACAATGAGCAGTTCTTC
abundance: .; v_gene: TRBV15; j_gene: TRBJ1-1; d_gene: .; CDR3aa: CATSTETVRAEAFF; CDR3nt: TGTGCCACCAGCACAGAAACCGTCCGCGCTGAAGCTTTCTTT
abundance: many; v_gene: TRBV4-2; j_gene: TRBJ1-5; d_gene: .; CDR3aa: CASSQDLKGGGNQPQHF; CDR3nt: TGTGCCAGCAGCCAAGATCTAAAGGGCGGGGGCAATCAGCCCCAGCATTTT
abundance: .; v_gene: TRBV18; j_gene: TRBJ2-4; d_gene: .; CDR3aa: CASSPEGNIQYF; CDR3nt: TGTGCCAGCTCACCTGAAGGAAACATTCAGTACTTC
abundance: few; v_gene: TRBV10-2; j_gene: TRBJ2-5; d_gene: .; CDR3aa: CASRGLETQYF; CDR3nt: TGCGCCAGCAGGGGGCTAGAGACCCAGTACTTC
abundance: few; v_gene: TRBV7-8; j_gene: TRBJ2-7; d_gene: .; CDR3aa: CASSPRTSRGPLYEQYF; CDR3nt: TGTGCCAGCAGCCCCCGGACCTCGAGGGGCCCCCTCTACGAGCAGTACTTC
abundance: .; v_gene: TRBV20-1; j_gene: TRBJ2-7; d_gene: .; CDR3aa: CSARAPDWIYEQYF; CDR3nt: TGCAGTGCTAGAGCCCCGGACTGGATCTACGAGCAGTACTTC
abundance: .; v_gene: TRBV30; j_gene: TRBJ1-2; d_gene: TRBD1; CDR3aa: CAWSAPTGINYGYTF; CDR3nt: TGTGCCTGGAGTGCCCCGACAGGGATCAACTATGGCTACACCTTC
abundance: .; v_gene: TRBV7-2; j_gene: TRBJ1-2; d_gene: .; CDR3aa: CASSLAGEEYGYTF; CDR3nt: TGTGCCAGCAGCTTAGCGGGGGAGGAATATGGCTACACCTTC
abundance: .; v_gene: TRBV28; j_gene: TRBJ2-1; d_gene: .; CDR3aa: CASSLGYADNYNEQFF; CDR3nt: TGTGCCAGCAGTTTAGGTTATGCAGACAACTACAATGAGCAGTTCTTC
abundance: many; v_gene: TRBV10-3; j_gene: TRBJ2-3; d_gene: .; CDR3aa: CAISESKEDTQYF; CDR3nt: TGTGCCATCAGTGAGTCGAAGGAGGATACGCAGTATTTT
abundance: few; v_gene: TRBV12-3/TRBV12-4; j_gene: TRBJ1-2; d_gene: .; CDR3aa: CASSPRRTEIYGYTF; CDR3nt: TGTGCCAGCAGTCCGCGCCGGACAGAAATCTATGGCTACACCTTC
abundance: .; v_gene: TRBV14; j_gene: TRBJ2-3; d_gene: .; CDR3aa: CASSQGFNTDTQYF; CDR3nt: TGTGCCAGCAGCCAAGGTTTCAACACAGATACGCAGTATTTT
abundance: many; v_gene: TRBV14; j_gene: TRBJ2-5; d_gene: TRBD2; CDR3aa: CASSQGRTSGSRETQYF; CDR3nt: TGTGCCAGCAGCCAAGGAAGAACTAGCGGGAGTAGGGAGACCCAGTACTTC
abundance: .; v_gene: TRBV4-3; j_gene: TRBJ2-2; d_gene: .; CDR3aa: CASSQDLFVRTGELFF; CDR3nt: TGCGCCAGCAGCCAAGATTTGTTTGTGAGGACCGGGGAGCTGTTTTTT
abundance: many; v_gene: TRBV12-3/TRBV12-4; j_gene: TRBJ1-3; d_gene: .; CDR3aa: CASRSTGTGNTIYF; CDR3nt: TGTGCCAGCAGGAGTACAGGGACCGGAAACACCATATATTTT
abundance: .; v_gene: TRBV29-1; j_gene: TRBJ1-1; d_gene: TRBD1; CDR3aa: CSVGQGATEAFF; CDR3nt: TGCAGCGTTGGGCAGGGGGCAACTGAAGCTTTCTTT
abundance: .; v_gene: TRBV12-3/TRBV12-4; j_gene: TRBJ1-2; d_gene: .; CDR3aa: CASSRALGIGGYTF; CDR3nt: TGTGCCAGCAGCCGAGCTTTAGGGATAGGCGGCTACACCTTC
abundance: once; v_gene: TRBV6-5; j_gene: TRBJ2-3; d_gene: .; CDR3aa: CASSYSLDQSTDTQYF; CDR3nt: TGTGCCAGCAGTTACTCTCTGGACCAGAGCACAGATACGCAGTATTTT
abundance: .; v_gene: TRBV7-9; j_gene: TRBJ2-1; d_gene: .; CDR3aa: CASSPFGGLLDNEQFF; CDR3nt: TGTGCCAGCAGCCCCTTTGGGGGGCTCCTGGATAATGAGCAGTTCTTC
abundance: few; v_gene: TRBV7-6; j_gene: TRBJ2-7; d_gene: .; CDR3aa: CASSVRREGSYEQYF; CDR3nt: TGTGCCAGCAGCGTTAGGAGGGAAGGGTCCTACGAGCAGTACTTC
abundance: few; v_gene: TRBV5-1; j_gene: TRBJ1-4; d_gene: .; CDR3aa: CASSPVGGEKLFF; CDR3nt: TGCGCCAGCAGCCCTGTTGGAGGTGAAAAACTGTTTTTT
abundance: .; v_gene: TRBV20-1; j_gene: TRBJ2-5; d_gene: TRBD1; CDR3aa: CSAATGGYQETQYF; CDR3nt: TGCAGTGCGGCGACAGGGGGGTACCAAGAGACCCAGTACTTC
abundance: few; v_gene: TRBV20-1; j_gene: TRBJ2-5; d_gene: TRBD2; CDR3aa: CSARAAGEWETQYF; CDR3nt: TGCAGTGCTAGAGCAGCGGGAGAGTGGGAGACCCAGTACTTC
abundance: few; v_gene: TRBV3-1; j_gene: TRBJ2-1; d_gene: TRBD1; CDR3aa: CASSPRQGANNEQFF; CDR3nt: TGTGCCAGCAGCCCAAGACAGGGGGCTAATAATGAGCAGTTCTTC
abundance: .; v_gene: TRBV5-5; j_gene: TRBJ2-6; d_gene: .; CDR3aa: CASSGTFGRTNVLTF; CDR3nt: TGTGCCAGCAGCGGAACCTTTGGCAGAACCAACGTCCTGACTTTC
abundance: few; v_gene: TRBV24-1; j_gene: TRBJ2-7; d_gene: .; CDR3aa: CATSSSMGYEQYF; CDR3nt: TGTGCCACCAGTTCCTCAATGGGCTACGAGCAGTACTTC
abundance: few; v_gene: TRBV12-3/TRBV12-4; j_gene: TRBJ2-7; d_gene: .; CDR3aa: CASSLSGPGPYEQYF; CDR3nt: TGTGCCAGCAGTTTATCCGGGCCGGGCCCCTACGAGCAGTACTTC
abundance: .; v_gene: TRBV14; j_gene: TRBJ2-4; d_gene: .; CDR3aa: CASSLSGQLAKNIQYF; CDR3nt: TGTGCCAGCAGCCTTTCTGGACAGCTAGCCAAAAACATTCAGTACTTC
abundance: .; v_gene: TRBV21-1; j_gene: TRBJ2-5; d_gene: .; CDR3aa: CASSKEGGLEETQYF; CDR3nt: TGTGCCAGCAGCAAAGAAGGGGGACTGGAAGAGACCCAGTACTTC
abundance: .; v_gene: TRBV28; j_gene: TRBJ2-3; d_gene: .; CDR3aa: CASSIITQSGADTQYF; CDR3nt: TGTGCCAGCAGTATCATTACCCAAAGCGGCGCAGATACGCAGTATTTT
abundance: .; v_gene: TRBV11-2; j_gene: TRBJ2-1; d_gene: TRBD1; CDR3aa: CASSSPMRTGHREQFF; CDR3nt: TGTGCCAGCAGCTCCCCAATGAGGACAGGGCACAGAGAGCAGTTCTTC